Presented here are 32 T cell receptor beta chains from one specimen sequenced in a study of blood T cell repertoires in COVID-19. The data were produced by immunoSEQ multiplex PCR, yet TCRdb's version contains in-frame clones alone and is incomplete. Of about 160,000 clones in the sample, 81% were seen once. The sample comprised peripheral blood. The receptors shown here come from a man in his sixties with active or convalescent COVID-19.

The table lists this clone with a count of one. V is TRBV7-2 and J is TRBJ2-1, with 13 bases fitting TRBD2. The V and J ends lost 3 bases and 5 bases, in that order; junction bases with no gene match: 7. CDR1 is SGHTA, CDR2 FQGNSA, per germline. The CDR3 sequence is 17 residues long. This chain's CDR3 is CASSFTAGLAGNNEQFF. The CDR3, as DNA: TGTGCCAGCAGCTTTACGGCGGGACTAGCGGGAAACAATGAGCAGTTCTTC.

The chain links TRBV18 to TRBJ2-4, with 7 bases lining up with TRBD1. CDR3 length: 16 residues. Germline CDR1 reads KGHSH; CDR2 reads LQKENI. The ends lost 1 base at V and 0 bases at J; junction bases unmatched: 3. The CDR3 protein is CASSPQGALAKNIQYF. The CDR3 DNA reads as TGTGCCAGCTCACCACAGGGGGCCTTAGCCAAAAACATTCAGTACTTC.

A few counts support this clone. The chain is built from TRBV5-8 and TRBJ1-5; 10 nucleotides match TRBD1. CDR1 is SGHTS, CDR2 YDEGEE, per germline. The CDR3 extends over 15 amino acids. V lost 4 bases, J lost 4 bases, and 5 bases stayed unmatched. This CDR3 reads CASSARTGGNQPQHF. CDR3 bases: TGTGCCAGCAGCGCCCGGACAGGGGGAAATCAGCCCCAGCATTTT.

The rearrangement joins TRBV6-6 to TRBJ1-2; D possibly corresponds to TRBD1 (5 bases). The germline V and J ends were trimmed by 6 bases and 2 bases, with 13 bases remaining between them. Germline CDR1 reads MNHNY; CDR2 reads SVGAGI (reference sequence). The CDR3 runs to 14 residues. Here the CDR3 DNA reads TGTGCCAGCAGCGCAGGGTCGGTAAACTATGGCTACACCTTC. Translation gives CASSAGSVNYGYTF.

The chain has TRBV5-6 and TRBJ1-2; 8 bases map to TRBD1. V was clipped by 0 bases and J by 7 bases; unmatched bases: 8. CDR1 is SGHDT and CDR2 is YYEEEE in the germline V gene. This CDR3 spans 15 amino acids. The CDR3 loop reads CASSLGTGTTLGYTF. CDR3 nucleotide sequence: TGTGCCAGCAGCTTGGGGACAGGGACAACCCTTGGCTACACCTTC.

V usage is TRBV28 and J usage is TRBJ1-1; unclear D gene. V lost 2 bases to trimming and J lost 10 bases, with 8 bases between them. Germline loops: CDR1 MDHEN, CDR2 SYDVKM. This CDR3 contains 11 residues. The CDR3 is CASSLKQAAFF. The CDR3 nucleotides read TGTGCCAGCAGTTTAAAGCAAGCAGCTTTCTTT.

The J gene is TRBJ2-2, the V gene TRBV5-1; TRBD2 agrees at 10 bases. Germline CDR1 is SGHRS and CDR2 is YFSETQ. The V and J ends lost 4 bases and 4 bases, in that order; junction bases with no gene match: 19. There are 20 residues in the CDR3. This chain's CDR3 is CASSPGLAEVLGEGTGELFF. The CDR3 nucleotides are TGCGCCAGCAGCCCCGGACTAGCGGAAGTCTTAGGAGAGGGCACCGGGGAGCTGTTTTTT.

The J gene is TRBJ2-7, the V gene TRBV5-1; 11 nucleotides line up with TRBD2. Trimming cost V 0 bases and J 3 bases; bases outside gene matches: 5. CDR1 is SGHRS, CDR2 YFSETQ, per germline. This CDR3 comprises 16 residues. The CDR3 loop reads CASSLALAGGYYEQYF. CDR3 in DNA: TGCGCCAGCAGCTTGGCGCTAGCGGGGGGATACTACGAGCAGTACTTC.

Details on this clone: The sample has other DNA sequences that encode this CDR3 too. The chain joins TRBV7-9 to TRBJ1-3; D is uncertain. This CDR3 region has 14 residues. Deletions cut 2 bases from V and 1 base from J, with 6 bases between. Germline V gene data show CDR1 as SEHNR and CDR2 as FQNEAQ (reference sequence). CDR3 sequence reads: CASSLSGSGNTIYF. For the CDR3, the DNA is TGTGCCAGCAGCTTAAGCGGTTCTGGAAACACCATATATTTT.

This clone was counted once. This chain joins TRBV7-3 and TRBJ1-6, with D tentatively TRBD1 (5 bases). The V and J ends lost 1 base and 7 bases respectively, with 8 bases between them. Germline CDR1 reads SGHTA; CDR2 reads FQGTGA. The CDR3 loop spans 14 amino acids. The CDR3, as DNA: TGTGCCAGCAGCTTAAAGGGGCAAAATTCACCCCTCCACTTT. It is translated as CASSLKGQNSPLHF.

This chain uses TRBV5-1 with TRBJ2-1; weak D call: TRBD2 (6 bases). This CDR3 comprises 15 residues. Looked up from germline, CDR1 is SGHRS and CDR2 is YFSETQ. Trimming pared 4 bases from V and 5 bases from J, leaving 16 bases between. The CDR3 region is CASSLSQAGNNEQFF. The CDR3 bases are TGCGCCAGCAGCCTTTCCCAAGCGGGTAACAATGAGCAGTTCTTC.

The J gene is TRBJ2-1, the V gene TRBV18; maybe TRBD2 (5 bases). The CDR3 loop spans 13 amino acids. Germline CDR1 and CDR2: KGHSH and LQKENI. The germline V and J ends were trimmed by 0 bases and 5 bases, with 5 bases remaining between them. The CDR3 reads CASSPPGDNEQFF. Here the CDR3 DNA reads TGTGCCAGCTCACCACCGGGAGACAATGAGCAGTTCTTC.

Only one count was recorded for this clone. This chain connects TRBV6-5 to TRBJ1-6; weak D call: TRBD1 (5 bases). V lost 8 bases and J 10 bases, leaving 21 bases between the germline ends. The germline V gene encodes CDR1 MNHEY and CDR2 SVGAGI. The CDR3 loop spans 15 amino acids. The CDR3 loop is CASGRDWRVSSPLHF. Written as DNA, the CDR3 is TGTGCCAGCGGGAGGGACTGGAGGGTTTCGTCACCCCTCCACTTT.

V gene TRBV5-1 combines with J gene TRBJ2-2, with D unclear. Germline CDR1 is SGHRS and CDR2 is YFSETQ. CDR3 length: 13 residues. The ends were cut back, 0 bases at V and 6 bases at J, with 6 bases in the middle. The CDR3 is CASSLDSPGELFF. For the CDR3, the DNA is TGCGCCAGCAGCTTGGATAGCCCCGGGGAGCTGTTTTTT.

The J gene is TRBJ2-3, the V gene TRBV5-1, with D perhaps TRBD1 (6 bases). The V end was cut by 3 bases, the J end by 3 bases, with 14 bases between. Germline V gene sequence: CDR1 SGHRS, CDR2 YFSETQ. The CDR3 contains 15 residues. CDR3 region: CASSSAQGRTDTQYF. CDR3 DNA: TGCGCCAGCAGCTCAGCACAGGGACGAACAGATACGCAGTATTTT.

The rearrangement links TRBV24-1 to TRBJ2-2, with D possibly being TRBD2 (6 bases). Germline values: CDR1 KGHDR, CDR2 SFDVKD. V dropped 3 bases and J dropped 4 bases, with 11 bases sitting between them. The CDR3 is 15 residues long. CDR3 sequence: CATSDGTLLTGELFF. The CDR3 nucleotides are TGTGCCACCAGTGATGGGACTTTACTCACCGGGGAGCTGTTTTTT.

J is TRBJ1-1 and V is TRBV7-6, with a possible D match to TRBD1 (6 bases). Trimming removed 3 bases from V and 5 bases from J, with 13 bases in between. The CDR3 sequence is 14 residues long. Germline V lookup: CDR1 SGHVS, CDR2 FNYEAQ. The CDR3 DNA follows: TGTGCCAGCAGCTTTACAGGGTTGAGGACTGAAGCTTTCTTT. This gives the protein CASSFTGLRTEAFF. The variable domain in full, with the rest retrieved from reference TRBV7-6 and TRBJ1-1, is GAGVSQSPRYKVTKRGQDVALRCDPISGHVSLYWYRQALGQGPEFLTYFNYEAQQDKSGLPNDRFSAERPEGSISTLTIQRTEQRDSAMYRCASSFTGLRTEAFFGQGTRLTVV.

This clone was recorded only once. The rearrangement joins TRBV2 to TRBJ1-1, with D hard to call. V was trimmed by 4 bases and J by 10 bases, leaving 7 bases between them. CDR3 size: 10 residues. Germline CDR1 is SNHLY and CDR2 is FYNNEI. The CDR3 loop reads CASSVRGAFF. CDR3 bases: TGTGCCAGCAGTGTACGGGGAGCTTTCTTT.

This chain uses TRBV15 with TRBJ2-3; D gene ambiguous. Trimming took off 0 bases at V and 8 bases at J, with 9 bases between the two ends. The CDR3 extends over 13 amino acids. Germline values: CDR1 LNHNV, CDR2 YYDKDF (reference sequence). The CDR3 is CATSRDHSGTQYF. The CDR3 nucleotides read TGTGCCACCAGCAGAGATCATTCCGGTACGCAGTATTTT.

The CDR3 protein is CASSLASPGEQYF. DNA for the CDR3: TGTGCCAGCAGTTTAGCGTCCCCGGGCGAGCAGTACTTC. This sequence joins TRBV12-3 or TRBV12-4 and TRBJ2-7; D not resolved. This CDR3 has 13 residues. V was clipped by 0 bases and J by 6 bases, with 9 bases between them.

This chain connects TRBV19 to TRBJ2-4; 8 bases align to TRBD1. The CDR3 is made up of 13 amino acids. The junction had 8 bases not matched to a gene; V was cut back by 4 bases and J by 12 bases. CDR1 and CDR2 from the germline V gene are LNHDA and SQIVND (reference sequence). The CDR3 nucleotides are TGTGCCAGTAGTACGTTGCAGGGGGCTAGTCAGTACTTC. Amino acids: CASSTLQGASQYF.

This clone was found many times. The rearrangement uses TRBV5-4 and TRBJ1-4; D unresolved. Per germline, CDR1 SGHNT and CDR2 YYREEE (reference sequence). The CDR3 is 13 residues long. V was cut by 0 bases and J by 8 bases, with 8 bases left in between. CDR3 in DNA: TGTGCCAGCAGCTTGGCGGGTAACGAAAAACTGTTTTTT. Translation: CASSLAGNEKLFF. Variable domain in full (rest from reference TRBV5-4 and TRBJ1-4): ETGVTQSPTHLIKTRGQQVTLRCSSQSGHNTVSWYQQALGQGPQFIFQYYREEENGRGNFPPRFSGLQFPNYSSELNVNALELDDSALYLCASSLAGNEKLFFGSGTQLSVL.

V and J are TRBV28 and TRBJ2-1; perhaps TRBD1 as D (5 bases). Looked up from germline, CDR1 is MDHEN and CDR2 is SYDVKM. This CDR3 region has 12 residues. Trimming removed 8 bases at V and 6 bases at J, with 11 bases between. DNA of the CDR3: TGTGCCAGCCGCCCGCAGGGCAATGAGCAGTTCTTC. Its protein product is CASRPQGNEQFF.

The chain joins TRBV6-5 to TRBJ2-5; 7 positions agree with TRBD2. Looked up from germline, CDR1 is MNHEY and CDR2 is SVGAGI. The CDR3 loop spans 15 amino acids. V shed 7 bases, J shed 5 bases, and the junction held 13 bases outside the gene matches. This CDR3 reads CASTAMGGQRETQYF. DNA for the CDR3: TGTGCCAGCACCGCAATGGGAGGGCAGCGGGAGACCCAGTACTTC.

In nucleotides, the CDR3 is TGTGCCAGCAGTTCGGGACAGCCTCCCTACGAGCAGTACTTC. Amino acids: CASSSGQPPYEQYF. The chain employs TRBV6-6 and TRBJ2-7; 7 nucleotides line up with TRBD1. CDR3 size: 14 residues. CDR1 and CDR2 from the germline V gene are MNHNY and SVGAGI (reference sequence). V dropped 4 bases and J dropped 2; count of bases not matched to a gene: 5.

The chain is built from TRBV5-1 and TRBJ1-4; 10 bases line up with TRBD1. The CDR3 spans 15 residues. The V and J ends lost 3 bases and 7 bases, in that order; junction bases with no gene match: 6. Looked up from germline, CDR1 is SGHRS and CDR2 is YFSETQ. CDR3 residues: CASSWGQGRSEKLFF. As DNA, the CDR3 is TGCGCCAGCAGCTGGGGACAGGGGAGGAGTGAAAAACTGTTTTTT.

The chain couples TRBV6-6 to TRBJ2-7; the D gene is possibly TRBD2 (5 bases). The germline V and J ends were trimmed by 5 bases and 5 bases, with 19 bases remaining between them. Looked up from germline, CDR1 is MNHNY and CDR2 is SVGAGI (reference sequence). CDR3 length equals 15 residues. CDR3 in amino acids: CASSPSRQARDEQYF. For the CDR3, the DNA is TGTGCCAGCAGTCCCTCTCGGCAGGCGAGGGACGAGCAGTACTTC.

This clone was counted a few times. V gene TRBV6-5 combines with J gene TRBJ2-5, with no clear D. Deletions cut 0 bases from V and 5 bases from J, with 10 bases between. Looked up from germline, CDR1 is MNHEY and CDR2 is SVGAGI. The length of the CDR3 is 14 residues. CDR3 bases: TGTGCCAGCAGTTACTCGAAATGGCGGGAGACCCAGTACTTC. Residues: CASSYSKWRETQYF.

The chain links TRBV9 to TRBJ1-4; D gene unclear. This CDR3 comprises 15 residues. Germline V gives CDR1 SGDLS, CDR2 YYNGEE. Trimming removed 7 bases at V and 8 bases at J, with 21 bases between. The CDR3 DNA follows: TGTGCCAGCGCATTGGGAGGAGGGCAGAGAGAAAAACTGTTTTTT. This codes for CASALGGGQREKLFF.

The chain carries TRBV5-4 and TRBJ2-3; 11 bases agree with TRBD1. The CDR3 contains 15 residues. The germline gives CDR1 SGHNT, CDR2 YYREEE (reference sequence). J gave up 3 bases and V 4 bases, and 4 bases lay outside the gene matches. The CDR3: CASSGGQGATDTQYF. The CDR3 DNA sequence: TGTGCCAGCAGCGGAGGACAGGGGGCGACAGATACGCAGTATTTT.

The CDR3 is CASSQGQFRGETQYF. The CDR3 DNA follows: TGTGCCAGCAGCCAAGGGCAGTTCCGGGGAGAGACCCAGTACTTC. The rearrangement uses TRBV3-1 (or the pseudogene TRBV3-2) and TRBJ2-5; maybe TRBD2 (5 bases). The CDR3 is 15 residues long. V dropped 1 base and J dropped 4 bases, with 13 bases sitting between them. The germline V gene has CDR1 LGHDT and CDR2 YNNKEL (reference sequence).

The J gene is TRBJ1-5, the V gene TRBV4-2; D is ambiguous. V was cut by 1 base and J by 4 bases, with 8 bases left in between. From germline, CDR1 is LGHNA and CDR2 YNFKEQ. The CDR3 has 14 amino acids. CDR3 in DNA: TGTGCCAGCAGCCAAGTTGGAGGGAATCAGCCCCAGCATTTT. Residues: CASSQVGGNQPQHF.